These 16 T cell receptor beta chains were sequenced from one sample in a study of OX40 agonist ivuxolimab in advanced cancers. Clones were read by immunoSEQ multiplex PCR, and TCRdb kept only the in-frame ones, dropping some. The profile shows under 100,000 clones, roughly 85% of them singletons. The sequences come from CD4+ or CD8+ T cells sorted from blood, collected in a trial of the OX40 agonist ivuxolimab. The receptor source for this set is an adult with an advanced solid tumor such as melanoma, head and neck, liver or kidney cancer.

CDR3 DNA: TGTGCCAGCAGCGTAGGCCCAGACTCTAGCAATCAGCCCCAGCATTTT. Translating it yields CASSVGPDSSNQPQHF. The chain combines TRBV9 with TRBJ1-5; D remains ambiguous. The CDR3 runs to 16 residues. CDR1 and CDR2 (germline): SGDLS, YYNGEE. V was pared by 0 bases and J by 0 bases, with 10 bases between.

This chain links TRBV7-2 with TRBJ1-3; possibly TRBD1 for D (5 bases). Germline V gives CDR1 SGHTA, CDR2 FQGNSA. V lost 7 bases and J lost 0, with 16 bases in between. The CDR3 totals 16 residues. The CDR3 region has the DNA TGTGCCAGCACCCCCCCCGGGGCACGCTCTGGAAACACCATATATTTT. This encodes CASTPPGARSGNTIYF. Based on the CDR3 plus reference TRBV7-2 and TRBJ1-3, the full variable domain is GAGVSQSPSNKVTEKGKDVELRCDPISGHTALYWYRQSLGQGLEFLIYFQGNSAPDKSGLPSDRFSAERTGGSVSTLTIQRTQQEDSAVYLCASTPPGARSGNTIYFGEGSWLTVV.

V usage is TRBV6-1 and J usage is TRBJ2-2; D is ambiguous. V gave up 1 base and J gave up 7 bases, with 13 bases separating them. This CDR3 spans 15 amino acids. The germline V gene has CDR1 MNHNS and CDR2 SASEGT. Here the CDR3 DNA reads TGTGCCAGCAGTGAAGTCGACACACGGAGCGGGGAGCTGTTTTTT. Translation gives CASSEVDTRSGELFF.

This rearrangement joins TRBV7-3 to TRBJ1-1; TRBD1 agrees at 7 bases. Per the germline V gene, CDR1 is SGHTA and CDR2 is FQGTGA. Germline trimming cut 5 bases from V and 1 base from J; bases unmatched to any gene: 4. This CDR3 spans 14 amino acids. The CDR3 spells CASSPGQRNTEAFF. The CDR3 DNA reads as TGTGCCAGCAGCCCGGGACAGCGGAACACTGAAGCTTTCTTT. Looking up the rest from reference TRBV7-3 and TRBJ1-1 gives the full variable domain: GAGVSQTPSNKVTEKGKYVELRCDPISGHTALYWYRQSLGQGPEFLIYFQGTGAADDSGLPNDRFFAVRPEGSVSTLKIQRTERGDSAVYLCASSPGQRNTEAFFGQGTRLTVV.

The V and J genes are TRBV6-1 and TRBJ1-2; tentatively, D is TRBD1 (6 bases). V dropped 2 bases and J dropped 4 bases, with 17 bases sitting between them. The CDR3 has 16 amino acids. Germline V gene sequence: CDR1 MNHNS, CDR2 SASEGT. Written as DNA, the CDR3 is TGTGCCAGCAGTGAAAACCAGGGGCGCTTAACCTATGGCTACACCTTC. Residues: CASSENQGRLTYGYTF.

This rearrangement joins TRBV19 to TRBJ1-1; 8 nucleotides match TRBD1. The V and J ends lost 7 bases and 1 base, in that order; junction bases with no gene match: 5. Germline CDR1 and CDR2: LNHDA and SQIVND (reference sequence). The CDR3 length is 14 residues. Here the CDR3 reads CASTEGQANTEAFF. As DNA, the CDR3 is TGTGCCAGTACCGAGGGACAGGCGAACACTGAAGCTTTCTTT. Using reference TRBV19 and TRBJ1-1 for the parts outside the CDR3, the full variable domain is DGGITQSPKYLFRKEGQNVTLSCEQNLNHDAMYWYRQDPGQGLRLIYYSQIVNDFQKGDIAEGYSVSREKKESFPLTVTSAQKNPTAFYLCASTEGQANTEAFFGQGTRLTVV.

This chain links TRBV2 with TRBJ2-7, with 7 bases matching TRBD2. In germline, CDR1 is SNHLY, CDR2 FYNNEI. V lost 6 bases, J lost 3 bases, and 14 bases stayed unmatched. The CDR3 contains 16 residues. This CDR3 reads CASSVERGGGVYEQYF. In nucleotides, the CDR3 is TGTGCCAGCAGCGTCGAGCGGGGCGGGGGAGTCTACGAGCAGTACTTC.

This chain uses TRBV7-8 with TRBJ1-5, with 9 nucleotides matching TRBD1. The germline gives CDR1 SGHVS, CDR2 FQNEAQ. The J segment lost 2 bases and the V segment lost 3 bases, leaving 14 bases of the junction unmatched. This CDR3 is built from 19 residues. CDR3 in DNA: TGTGCCAGCAGCTTGGTTTGGGACAGGGTTGGAAGGGGCAATCAGCCCCAGCATTTT. This translates into CASSLVWDRVGRGNQPQHF.

The chain has TRBV7-2 and TRBJ1-3; D is ambiguous. V shed 5 bases and J shed 0 bases, with 11 bases lying between them. Germline-derived CDR1 and CDR2 are SGHTA and FQGNSA. This CDR3 comprises 15 residues. The CDR3 is CASSPQTTSGNTIYF. The CDR3 DNA reads as TGTGCCAGCAGCCCGCAAACCACCTCTGGAAACACCATATATTTT.

The chain carries TRBV5-1 and TRBJ1-2, with D perhaps TRBD1 (5 bases). Trimming cost V 0 bases and J 8 bases, with 20 bases left between them. Germline lookup yields CDR1 SGHRS and CDR2 YFSETQ. CDR3 size: 16 residues. Here the CDR3 reads CASSLGIGTAAGGYTF. The CDR3 DNA reads as TGCGCCAGCAGCTTGGGAATCGGGACCGCAGCAGGAGGCTACACCTTC.

Only a few counts were recorded for this clone. The gene calls are TRBV9 and TRBJ2-5; 9 bases match TRBD2. Per the germline V gene, CDR1 is SGDLS and CDR2 is YYNGEE. With 4 bases clipped from V and 2 bases from J, the junction kept 15 bases outside the gene matches. This CDR3 region has 18 residues. This CDR3 is CASSPLSAGGPGQETQYF. The CDR3 coding sequence is TGTGCCAGCAGCCCCCTATCGGCGGGGGGGCCGGGGCAAGAGACCCAGTACTTC.

V and J are TRBV14 and TRBJ1-4; 7 bases line up with TRBD1. After removal of 6 bases from V and 9 bases from J, the junction contained 10 bases not matched to a gene. CDR3 size: 14 residues. The germline gives CDR1 SGHDN, CDR2 FVKESK. CDR3 protein: CASRARGASQKLFF. The CDR3 coding sequence is TGTGCCAGCAGAGCCAGGGGGGCAAGCCAAAAACTGTTTTTT.

The V and J genes are TRBV19 and TRBJ2-7, with 9 positions matching TRBD1. V shed 3 bases, J shed 3 bases, and the junction held 6 bases outside the gene matches. Germline CDR1 and CDR2: LNHDA and SQIVND (reference sequence). This CDR3 region has 15 residues. CDR3 sequence reads: CASSISGTGSYEQYF. As DNA, the CDR3 is TGTGCCAGTAGTATCTCGGGGACAGGGAGCTACGAGCAGTACTTC.

The CDR3 DNA reads TGTGCCAGCAGTTCCGATTTCGCAGGCGAGCAGTACTTC. The encoded protein is CASSSDFAGEQYF. The chain employs TRBV7-2 and TRBJ2-7; D remains ambiguous. The CDR3 extends over 13 amino acids. The V gene lost 6 bases and the J gene lost 6 bases, with 15 bases spanning the gap. Germline values: CDR1 SGHTA, CDR2 FQGNSA.

The rearrangement uses TRBV11-2 and TRBJ2-7; D possibly corresponds to TRBD1 (5 bases). Germline V gene lookup returns CDR1 SGHAT and CDR2 FQNNGV. The CDR3 covers 15 residues. The ends were cut back, 0 bases at V and 4 bases at J, with 13 bases in the middle. The CDR3 sequence: CASSLDLQENYEQYF. CDR3 coding DNA: TGTGCCAGCAGCTTAGATCTACAGGAAAATTACGAGCAGTACTTC.

V and J are TRBV6-6 and TRBJ1-6; 8 bases fit TRBD1. CDR1 and CDR2 from the germline V gene are MNHNY and SVGAGI (reference sequence). Trimming took 2 bases from V and 7 from J; bases not matched to a gene: 4. This CDR3 contains 15 residues. Here the CDR3 reads CASSYRDRLNSPLHF. Here the CDR3 DNA reads TGTGCCAGCAGTTACCGGGACAGGCTGAATTCACCCCTCCACTTT.